This TCR beta chain is drawn from a study of blood T cell repertoires in COVID-19. Study overall: Samples of COVID-19 (acute and convalescent) were obtained from the United States, Italy and Spain.

Authors' analysis steps: Amplification of reference gene primers provided the estimated nucleated cell counts. Method: immunoSEQ multiplex PCR; TCRdb's copy keeps in-frame clones and lacks some. V, J and clone size are those of that table, while D and trimming were read from the DNA. Of roughly 220,000 clones in the sample, roughly four fifths are singletons; the top ten hold roughly 3%. V shed 5 bases, J shed 6 bases, and the junction held 3 bases outside the gene matches. Germline lookup yields CDR1 SGHTA and CDR2 FQGNSA. The CDR3 is 14 residues long. This chain uses TRBV7-2 with TRBJ1-6, with TRBD1 matching over 8 bases. The origin of this receptor is a woman aged 25-40 years who had recovered from COVID-19. The sample consisted of peripheral blood. The CDR3 protein is CASSRGQANSPLHF. The CDR3 region has the DNA TGTGCCAGCAGCCGGGGACAGGCTAATTCACCCCTCCACTTT.